The 4 T cell receptor beta chains listed next were all sequenced from one sample in a study of shared T cell receptors in the human thymus. Profiling relied on immunoSEQ multiplex PCR, and the TCRdb table lists in-frame clones only, not all of them. The sample lists hundreds of thousands of clones; approximately 89% were seen once. This sample also appeared in a second study, on human thymus T cells.

Input material: thymocytes. These receptors were taken from a boy in the first two years of life with a congenital heart defect.

The rearrangement uses TRBV15 and TRBJ2-7; a weak D match, TRBD1 (6 bases). The germline CDR1 and CDR2 sequences are LNHNV and YYDKDF (reference sequence). V was cut by 0 bases and J by 5 bases, with 17 bases left in between. The length of the CDR3 is 16 residues. The CDR3 sequence: CATSRDRLGRGDEQYF. CDR3 DNA sequence: TGTGCCACCAGCAGAGATAGGTTGGGCAGGGGTGACGAGCAGTACTTC.

The chain uses TRBV6-6 and TRBJ1-6; TRBD1 agrees at 7 bases. From germline, CDR1 is MNHNY and CDR2 SVGAGI (reference sequence). Trimming removed 7 bases from V and 4 bases from J; junction bases left unmatched: 7. There are 15 residues in the CDR3. DNA of the CDR3: TGTGCCAGCACCAAAGGACAGGAATATAATTCACCCCTCCACTTT. Translation gives CASTKGQEYNSPLHF.

This chain links TRBV19 with TRBJ1-5, with a possible D match to TRBD1 (6 bases). Trimming removed 0 bases at V and 0 bases at J, with 12 bases between. Germline V gives CDR1 LNHDA, CDR2 SQIVND (reference sequence). The CDR3 has 17 residues. DNA of the CDR3: TGTGCCAGTAGTATAGATGGACAGTCCGATAGCAATCAGCCCCAGCATTTT. Translated, it gives CASSIDGQSDSNQPQHF.

V usage is TRBV19 and J usage is TRBJ1-6; no definite D call. The CDR3 spans 19 residues. Germline V gives CDR1 LNHDA, CDR2 SQIVND (reference sequence). V was pared by 2 bases and J by 17 bases, with 34 bases between. The CDR3 sequence is CASSIRASTGANPVGLFHF. CDR3 nucleotides: TGTGCCAGTAGTATAAGGGCTTCGACGGGAGCTAATCCAGTTGGGTTGTTCCACTTT.